This is a list of T cell receptor beta chains from one sample in a study of T cell changes during pregnancy in multiple sclerosis. Sequencing was performed with immunoSEQ multiplex PCR; in TCRdb, only in-frame clones are kept and a portion is missing. The sample shows approximately 89,000 clones, roughly 94% of them seen only once. The source was peripheral blood, collected after pregnancy. All receptors derive from a female donor in good health, enrolled as a control in a pregnancy study. Both conserved end residues are trimmed from each CDR3. A D gene is named only where the DNA matches it firmly.

d_call,j_call,v_call,cdr3_aa
TRBD2,TRBJ2-1,TRBV9,ASSALLAGGEQF
.,TRBJ2-7,TRBV9,ASTTSLEGGEQY
.,TRBJ1-1,TRBV18,ASSLKTTEAF
.,TRBJ1-2,TRBV28,ASSFWGRGYGYT
TRBD1,TRBJ1-2,TRBV6-1,ASRSRGKYGYT
TRBD2,TRBJ2-3,TRBV29-1,SVGTSGSGSDTQY
.,TRBJ2-4,TRBV13,ASSLEGNIQY
.,TRBJ2-1,TRBV2,ASRTSWDYNEQF
.,TRBJ2-5,TRBV11-2,ASSTGGGSQETQY
TRBD2,TRBJ2-7,TRBV2,ASNRLAVYEQY
TRBD2,TRBJ2-5,TRBV7-9,ASSFASGQETQY
TRBD2,TRBJ2-3,TRBV5-1,ASSPSGRSLSTDTQY
TRBD1,TRBJ2-7,TRBV5-1,ASSYSGTGSSSYEQY
.,.,TRBV29-1,SVEDSTPEQY
TRBD2,TRBJ2-1,TRBV6-1,ASSDGTSFYNEQF
.,TRBJ1-1,TRBV5-1,ASSLGTQNTEAF
.,TRBJ2-2,TRBV27,ASRAGVRNTGELF
.,TRBJ1-5,TRBV27,ASSLEGGVVPQH
.,TRBJ1-1,TRBV5-6,ASSLGPNTEAF
.,TRBJ2-7,TRBV5-1,AFLGDIYEQY
TRBD2,TRBJ2-7,TRBV5-8,ASSLGRRSGRANEQY
TRBD2,TRBJ2-1,TRBV4-1,ASSHSRGAGGPNEQF
.,TRBJ2-5,TRBV7-2,ASSSGMIKTQY
TRBD1,TRBJ2-1,TRBV12-5,ASGSDRVGDNEQF
TRBD2,TRBJ2-1,TRBV5-1,ASTPGGGSTYNEQF
.,TRBJ1-5,TRBV20-1,SASRSQPQH
.,TRBJ2-5,TRBV4-1,ASSQDLSQGEETQY
.,TRBJ2-2,TRBV7-9,ASSLQGHGELF
TRBD1,TRBJ1-5,TRBV10-3,AILGGRGNQPQH
.,TRBJ2-5,TRBV7-2,ASSSGVLETQY
.,TRBJ2-4,TRBV4-2,ASSVAREAKNIQY
.,TRBJ2-7,TRBV2,ASNPQGSAYEQY
.,TRBJ1-2,TRBV2,ASSEAQTGFYGYT
.,TRBJ1-1,TRBV21-1,ASSTPDKSNTEAF
.,TRBJ2-7,TRBV5-1,ASSLSFRKTYEQY
.,TRBJ1-2,TRBV2,ARRDSKGYGYT
.,TRBJ2-3,TRBV5-4,ASSLDPGSGTDTQY
.,TRBJ2-3,TRBV7-6,ASRRDKDGGATDTQY
.,TRBJ2-7,TRBV5-6,ASSLARGSPYEQY
.,TRBJ1-3,TRBV5-6,ASSLTGNTIY
.,TRBJ2-7,TRBV7-2,ASSLEPGPYEQY
.,TRBJ2-1,TRBV7-9,ASSLVRSPNEQF
.,TRBJ1-5,TRBV6-5,ASSNLDGNQPQH
.,TRBJ1-3,TRBV10-3,AIQGVSGNTIY
.,TRBJ2-1,TRBV19,ASSMGGWPNEQF
.,TRBJ2-1,TRBV28,ASRVGGEDNEQF
.,TRBJ2-7,TRBV28,ASRPRGSNLYAQY
TRBD2,TRBJ2-7,TRBV9,ASSVGVIRNWREGPSYEQY
TRBD2,TRBJ2-7,TRBV14,ASSRGSGSSYEQY
.,TRBJ1-4,TRBV7-9,ASSLELRVHEKLF